This passage covers 30 T cell receptor beta chains from one sample sequenced in a study of blood T cell repertoires in COVID-19. Assay: immunoSEQ multiplex PCR; the TCRdb copy retains only in-frame clones and omits some. Found here are some 210,000 clones, 80% of them singletons; the top ten hold 4.3%. What was sequenced was PBMCs or T cells enriched from blood (not recorded which). Every receptor here comes from a man aged 25 to 40 with acute COVID-19.

The CDR3 protein is CASSWGGGTEAFF. The CDR3 DNA is TGTGCCAGCAGTTGGGGGGGCGGCACTGAAGCTTTCTTT. The V call is TRBV6-5, the J call TRBJ1-1, with D possibly TRBD1 on 6 matching bases. The CDR3 length is 13 residues. CDR1 and CDR2 (germline): MNHEY, SVGAGI. V lost 4 bases and J lost 4, with 10 bases in between.

The chain has TRBV3-1 (or the pseudogene TRBV3-2) and TRBJ2-7, with TRBD1 as a possible D gene (6 bases). The ends were cut back, 0 bases at V and 3 bases at J, with 15 bases in the middle. This CDR3 spans 16 amino acids. Per germline, CDR1 LGHDT and CDR2 YNNKEL (reference sequence). The CDR3 coding sequence is TGTGCCAGCAGCCAAGAGGGTGGGGGCAGGCGCTACGAGCAGTACTTC. Encoded protein: CASSQEGGGRRYEQYF.

This chain joins TRBV6-4 and TRBJ2-3; 11 nucleotides line up with TRBD2. Germline trimming cut 0 bases from V and 10 bases from J; bases unmatched to any gene: 6. The length of the CDR3 is 15 residues. The germline gives CDR1 MRHNA, CDR2 SNTAGT. The CDR3 loop reads CASSDSPSGGLAQYF. Here the CDR3 DNA reads TGTGCCAGCAGTGACTCGCCTAGCGGGGGGCTTGCGCAGTATTTT.

This clone occurred a few times. The J gene is TRBJ1-2, the V gene TRBV11-2, with TRBD1 identical over 7 bases. The germline CDR1 and CDR2 sequences are SGHAT and FQNNGV. V lost 7 bases to trimming and J lost 2 bases; unmatched junction nucleotides: 7. CDR3 length: 14 residues. The CDR3 protein is CASNLGQTNYGYTF. In nucleotides, the CDR3 is TGTGCCAGCAACCTGGGACAGACAAACTATGGCTACACCTTC. The entire variable domain, with the rest obtained from reference TRBV11-2 and TRBJ1-2, is as follows: EAGVAQSPRYKIIEKRQSVAFWCNPISGHATLYWYQQILGQGPKLLIQFQNNGVVDDSQLPKDRFSAERLKGVDSTLKIQPAKLEDSAVYLCASNLGQTNYGYTFGSGTRLTVV.

V usage is TRBV3-1 (or the pseudogene TRBV3-2) and J usage is TRBJ1-1; D is uncertain. Looked up from germline, CDR1 is LGHDT and CDR2 is YNNKEL (reference sequence). Trimming took 4 bases from V and 0 from J, leaving 12 bases between them. The CDR3 is 15 residues long. CDR3 protein: CASSPRRGLNTEAFF. The CDR3 nucleotides are TGTGCCAGCAGCCCCAGACGGGGATTGAACACTGAAGCTTTCTTT.

The CDR3 region is CASSLTGTPAYGYTF. The CDR3 nucleotides read TGTGCCAGCAGCCTCACCGGGACACCGGCCTATGGCTACACCTTC. V is TRBV3-1 (or the pseudogene TRBV3-2) and J is TRBJ1-2; D may be TRBD1 (6 bases). Germline CDR1 reads LGHDT; CDR2 reads YNNKEL (reference sequence). Trimming took 4 bases from V and 4 from J, leaving 16 bases between them. This CDR3 has 15 residues.

CDR3 amino acids: CATTQGSYEQYF. The CDR3 nucleotides are TGCGCCACGACACAGGGCTCCTACGAGCAGTACTTC. The chain links TRBV10-2 to TRBJ2-7; perhaps TRBD1 as D (6 bases). Between the trimmed V and J ends, which lost 10 bases and 0 bases, there was a span of 10 bases. The CDR3 is 12 amino acids. The germline V gene has CDR1 WSHSY and CDR2 SAAADI.

The V call is TRBV18, the J call TRBJ2-1; 12 nucleotides line up with TRBD2. Germline assignment: CDR1 KGHSH and CDR2 LQKENI. J was trimmed by 10 bases and V by 3 bases; bases with no gene match: 13. The CDR3 is 17 amino acids. The CDR3 is CASSPRTSGATIEEQFF. The CDR3 region has the DNA TGTGCCAGCTCACCTCGGACTAGCGGGGCCACCATCGAAGAGCAGTTCTTC.

The chain couples TRBV9 to TRBJ2-3; 7 bases are shared with TRBD2. The CDR3 runs to 16 residues. CDR1 is SGDLS and CDR2 is YYNGEE in the germline V gene. V dropped 3 bases and J dropped 5; count of bases not matched to a gene: 12. The CDR3 DNA follows: TGTGCCAGCAGCGCCGTGGGACTAAGCGGGGTAGATACGCAGTATTTT. Translation: CASSAVGLSGVDTQYF.

This chain links TRBV10-1 with TRBJ2-3; 13 positions agree with TRBD2. Germline trimming cut 8 bases from V and 0 bases from J; bases unmatched to any gene: 8. This CDR3 spans 17 amino acids. Germline CDR1 is WNHNN and CDR2 is SYGVQD (reference sequence). The chain's CDR3 is CASLRKGLAGSTDTQYF. The CDR3 DNA reads as TGCGCCAGCCTAAGAAAGGGACTAGCGGGGAGCACAGATACGCAGTATTTT.

The V call is TRBV27, the J call TRBJ1-2, with D perhaps TRBD1 (6 bases). V was pared by 3 bases and J by 2 bases, with 13 bases between. Germline values: CDR1 MNHEY, CDR2 SMNVEV (reference sequence). The CDR3 is made up of 15 amino acids. CDR3 amino acids: CASSLVGTGNYGYTF. CDR3 DNA: TGTGCCAGCAGTTTGGTGGGAACAGGGAACTATGGCTACACCTTC.

This chain joins TRBV5-1 and TRBJ1-4; TRBD1 aligns across 7 bases. Germline trimming cut 3 bases from V and 8 bases from J; bases unmatched to any gene: 7. Germline-derived CDR1 and CDR2 are SGHRS and YFSETQ. CDR3 length equals 14 residues. CDR3 sequence reads: CASSSGDRREKLFF. Written as DNA, the CDR3 is TGCGCCAGCAGCTCAGGGGACAGAAGAGAAAAACTGTTTTTT. Combining the CDR3 with reference TRBV5-1 and TRBJ1-4 gives the whole variable domain KAGVTQTPRYLIKTRGQQVTLSCSPISGHRSVSWYQQTPGQGLQFLFEYFSETQRNKGNFPGRFSGRQFSNSRSEMNVSTLELGDSALYLCASSSGDRREKLFFGSGTQLSVL.

The chain couples TRBV7-9 to TRBJ2-1, with D hard to call. The length of the CDR3 is 12 residues. Trimming took 5 bases from V and 5 from J, leaving 7 bases between them. Germline lookup yields CDR1 SEHNR and CDR2 FQNEAQ (reference sequence). For the CDR3, the DNA is TGTGCCAGCAGCCCTACCCACAATGAGCAGTTCTTC. Translated: CASSPTHNEQFF.

This chain links TRBV6-5 with TRBJ1-5, with D maybe TRBD1 (6 bases). Germline V lookup: CDR1 MNHEY, CDR2 SVGAGI. V was trimmed by 9 bases and J by 6 bases, leaving 9 bases between them. The CDR3 has 11 amino acids. CDR3 nucleotides: TGTGCCAGTCTCAGGGGTCAGCCCCAGCATTTT. The encoded protein is CASLRGQPQHF.

The chain couples TRBV5-3 to TRBJ1-1; TRBD1 matches 7 bases. TRBV5-3 is reported as an ORF; its role is uncertain. CDR3 size: 13 residues. Trimming cost V 3 bases and J 8 bases; bases outside gene matches: 7. CDR3 in amino acids: CARSSRQGSEAFF. CDR3 DNA: TGTGCCAGAAGCTCGCGACAGGGCTCCGAAGCTTTCTTT.

The genes are TRBV19 and TRBJ1-1; no definite D call. V was trimmed by 3 bases and J by 2 bases, leaving 7 bases between them. CDR1 is LNHDA and CDR2 is SQIVND in the germline V gene (reference sequence). The CDR3 totals 13 residues. As DNA, the CDR3 is TGTGCCAGTAGTATCGCGTCCAACACTGAAGCTTTCTTT. Translating gives CASSIASNTEAFF.

This clone has just a few counts. Other DNA sequences in the sample encode the same CDR3. The chain links TRBV19 to TRBJ1-1, with D perhaps matching TRBD1 (5 bases). Trimming cost V 3 bases and J 0 bases, with 8 bases left between them. The CDR3 consists of 14 residues. Germline V lookup: CDR1 LNHDA, CDR2 SQIVND (reference sequence). CDR3 protein: CASSIRGMNTEAFF. The CDR3 DNA is TGTGCCAGTAGTATCCGGGGGATGAACACTGAAGCTTTCTTT. Variable domain in full (rest from reference TRBV19 and TRBJ1-1): DGGITQSPKYLFRKEGQNVTLSCEQNLNHDAMYWYRQDPGQGLRLIYYSQIVNDFQKGDIAEGYSVSREKKESFPLTVTSAQKNPTAFYLCASSIRGMNTEAFFGQGTRLTVV.

The gene calls are TRBV14 and TRBJ1-6; D is undetermined. V was clipped by 2 bases and J by 7 bases, with 12 bases between them. Germline V gene sequence: CDR1 SGHDN, CDR2 FVKESK. This CDR3 has 15 amino acids. The CDR3 protein is CASSQTQAGNSPLHF. Written as DNA, the CDR3 is TGTGCCAGCAGCCAAACCCAGGCGGGAAATTCACCCCTCCACTTT. Variable domain in full (rest from reference TRBV14 and TRBJ1-6): EAGVTQFPSHSVIEKGQTVTLRCDPISGHDNLYWYRRVMGKEIKFLLHFVKESKQDESGMPNNRFLAERTGGTYSTLKVQPAELEDSGVYFCASSQTQAGNSPLHFGNGTRLTVT.

This clone has just a few counts. This chain uses TRBV9 with TRBJ1-6, with D tentatively TRBD1 (6 bases). CDR1 and CDR2 (germline): SGDLS, YYNGEE. V was cut by 4 bases and J by 8 bases, with 16 bases left in between. The CDR3 has 15 residues. CDR3 amino acids: CASSPQTGWDSPLHF. CDR3 DNA: TGTGCCAGCAGCCCACAGACAGGTTGGGATTCACCCCTCCACTTT.

CDR3 region: CASSPDEYGYTF. Here the CDR3 DNA reads TGTGCCAGCTCCCCAGATGAGTATGGCTACACCTTC. The rearrangement uses TRBV18 and TRBJ1-2; D not resolved. The CDR3 sequence is 12 residues long. The V gene's germline CDR1 is KGHSH and CDR2 LQKENI. V lost 6 bases, J lost 5 bases, and 10 bases lay in between.

This rearrangement joins TRBV6-5 to TRBJ2-7; 11 bases fit TRBD2. The trim removed 10 bases at V and 3 bases at J, leaving 11 bases unmatched. The CDR3 has 15 residues. Germline values: CDR1 MNHEY, CDR2 SVGAGI. The CDR3 DNA reads as TGTGCCACCGCACGACCGGGACTAGCGGTCTACGAGCAGTACTTC. As protein: CATARPGLAVYEQYF.

The CDR3 DNA reads as TGTGCCAGCAGCCGGACAGAGGGTTCACCCCTCCACTTT. This codes for CASSRTEGSPLHF. The rearrangement uses TRBV5-4 and TRBJ1-6; weak D call: TRBD1 (6 bases). With 4 bases removed from V and 9 bases from J, the gap between germline ends came to 11 bases. The CDR3 is 13 amino acids. Germline CDR1 and CDR2: SGHNT and YYREEE (reference sequence).

The CDR3 is CASIGGGYGYTF. In nucleotides, the CDR3 is TGTGCCAGCATTGGGGGGGGCTATGGCTACACCTTC. The V gene is TRBV28, the J gene TRBJ1-2; D might be TRBD1 (5 bases). CDR1 MDHEN and CDR2 SYDVKM come from the germline V gene. Trimming shortened V by 7 bases and J by 4 bases, and 10 bases separated the two germline ends. The CDR3 extends over 12 amino acids.

This clone was picked up a small number of times. The chain uses TRBV5-1 and TRBJ2-7; 7 bases map to TRBD1. The CDR3 runs to 15 residues. Trimming removed 0 bases from V and 0 bases from J; junction bases left unmatched: 3. The germline V gene has CDR1 SGHRS and CDR2 YFSETQ. For the CDR3, the DNA is TGCGCCAGCAGCTTGGGGGACAGAATCTCCTACGAGCAGTACTTC. It is translated as CASSLGDRISYEQYF.

The V call is TRBV4-1, the J call TRBJ2-3, with D perhaps TRBD1 (5 bases). The V end lost 0 bases, the J end lost 0 bases, and 10 bases lay between the germline ends. This CDR3 has 16 amino acids. Germline V gene sequence: CDR1 MGHRA, CDR2 YSYEKL. The CDR3 loop reads CASSQEKGPSTDTQYF. The DNA of the CDR3 is TGCGCCAGCAGCCAAGAGAAGGGGCCGAGCACAGATACGCAGTATTTT.

This chain links TRBV5-6 with TRBJ2-7, with a weak D call TRBD1 (7 bases). V shed 3 bases and J shed 9 bases, with 13 bases lying between them. Germline CDR1 SGHDT, CDR2 YYEEEE. This CDR3 has 12 residues. CDR3 DNA: TGTGCCAGCAGCTCAGGGGGAGCGGGGCAGTACTTC. Translation gives CASSSGGAGQYF.

This rearrangement joins TRBV7-9 to TRBJ1-2, with D perhaps matching TRBD1 (6 bases). The V end lost 2 bases, the J end lost 7 bases, and 11 bases lay between the germline ends. This CDR3 is built from 13 residues. CDR1 and CDR2 (germline): SEHNR, FQNEAQ (reference sequence). The CDR3 protein is CASSLRAGAGYTF. The CDR3 nucleotides read TGTGCCAGCAGCTTAAGGGCAGGGGCTGGCTACACCTTC.

The V and J genes are TRBV5-5 and TRBJ1-6; D remains ambiguous. CDR3 length equals 16 residues. V was shortened by 0 bases and J by 8 bases, with 15 bases between the two germline ends. Germline-derived CDR1 and CDR2 are SGHKS and YYEKEE (reference sequence). The CDR3 DNA sequence: TGTGCCAGCAGCTTGGGGTTACGGGGTTTTGATTCACCCCTCCACTTT. Amino acids: CASSLGLRGFDSPLHF.

This chain links TRBV5-1 with TRBJ1-4; possible D gene TRBD1, 6 bases. Trimming stripped 4 bases from V and 8 bases from J, with 9 bases between. Per the germline V gene, CDR1 is SGHRS and CDR2 is YFSETQ. This CDR3 region has 12 residues. This chain's CDR3 is CASSRDKEKLFF. DNA for the CDR3: TGCGCCAGCAGCCGGGACAAGGAAAAACTGTTTTTT.

In this sample, this clone turned up once. The chain has TRBV27 and TRBJ1-5; 12 bases align to TRBD1. Germline CDR1 MNHEY, CDR2 SMNVEV (reference sequence). V lost 6 bases and J lost 6; bases outside the gene matches: 6. The CDR3 length is 15 residues. The DNA for the CDR3 is TGTGCCAGCAGGCCCGGGACAGGGGGCAGTCAGCCCCAGCATTTT. This codes for CASRPGTGGSQPQHF.